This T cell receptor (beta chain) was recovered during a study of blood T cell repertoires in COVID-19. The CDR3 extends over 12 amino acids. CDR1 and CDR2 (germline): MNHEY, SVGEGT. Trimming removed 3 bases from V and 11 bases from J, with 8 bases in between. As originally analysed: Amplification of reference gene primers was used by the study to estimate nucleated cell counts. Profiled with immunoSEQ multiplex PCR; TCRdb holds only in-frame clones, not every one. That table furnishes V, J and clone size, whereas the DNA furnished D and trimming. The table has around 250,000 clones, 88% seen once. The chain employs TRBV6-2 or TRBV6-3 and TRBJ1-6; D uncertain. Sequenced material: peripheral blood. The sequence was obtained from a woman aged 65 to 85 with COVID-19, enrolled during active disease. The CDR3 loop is CASSYSKPPLHF. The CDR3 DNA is TGTGCCAGCAGTTATTCCAAGCCACCCCTCCACTTT.